This T cell receptor beta chain was identified during a study of blood T cell repertoires in COVID-19 (dated by TCRdb to about 2020). In terms of the full investigation: The collaborator samples originated in the United States, Italy and Spain and spanned the acute and convalescent phases of COVID-19. The prospective study material was composed of cDNA or gDNA derived from T cells, B-cell-depleted T cells, or PBMCs. Subjects who had been exposed to COVID-19, were actively infected with it, or had recovered from it provided the deeply sampled blood TCRbeta repertoires that made up the dataset. A freely available public database, intended as a resource for researchers studying the immune response to SARS-CoV-2, is where the repertoires were released. Samples came from the ongoing ImmuneRACE study (first 160 participants) plus 1,254 subjects from 6 global collaborators. A de-identified subject ID, COVID-19 status, age in years and sex were almost always included in the sample metadata. HLA class I and class II types, where available, came from metadata supplied by the sample provider rather than from assay-based typing.

Each collaborating institution followed its own protocols to collect whole blood in K2EDTA tubes. For TCRbeta analysis, collaborators shipped samples in one of three forms: frozen whole blood, isolated PBMCs, or DNA extracted from either of those sample types. On the study overall, not on this receptor specifically: How much clinical and demographic metadata was included differed by source and by participant, and the metadata was provided uncurated.

The germline V gene provides CDR1 SGDLS and CDR2 YYNGEE. The junction shows trimming of 4 bases on V and 3 bases on J, and the gene matches do not reach 7 bases of it. The CDR3, cysteine through phenylalanine, is 15 amino acids long. Only the CDR3 portion is preserved as DNA: 45 bases, with reading frame beginning at the first base. To note about this clone: Its antigen target is currently unknown. The record has no base qualities; no much larger clone is one base away.

TCRbeta CDR3 regions were amplified from genomic DNA by means of the immunoSEQ Assay, a bias-controlled multiplex PCR. The study's processing was this. Within the assay, amplification of reference gene primers was used to estimate how many nucleated cells each sample contained. To quantify the absolute abundance of each unique TCRbeta CDR3 rearrangement, sequence reads were collapsed and filtered. For each sample, productive Simpson clonality was calculated as the square root of Simpson's diversity index across productive rearrangements. The clones in this table, taken by TCRdb from immuneACCESS, are in-frame only. Not every clone is retained; where verified, under half of the shortfall comes from an unresolved V gene, and the cause of the rest is unknown. V, J and clone size are those of that table, while D and trimming were read from the DNA. For this sample the table gives 120,000 or so clones, of which around three quarters were detected only once. The top ten clones comprise approximately 35% of the sample.

This receptor was obtained from a man aged 35-49 years with active or convalescent COVID-19. The chain is made from TRBV9 and TRBJ1-5, with 7 central nucleotides matching TRBD1. The material sequenced was peripheral blood. CDR3 reads: CASSTRDSPNQPQHF. The sequence in DNA is TGTGCCAGCAGCACCCGGGACAGCCCCAATCAGCCCCAGCATTTT.